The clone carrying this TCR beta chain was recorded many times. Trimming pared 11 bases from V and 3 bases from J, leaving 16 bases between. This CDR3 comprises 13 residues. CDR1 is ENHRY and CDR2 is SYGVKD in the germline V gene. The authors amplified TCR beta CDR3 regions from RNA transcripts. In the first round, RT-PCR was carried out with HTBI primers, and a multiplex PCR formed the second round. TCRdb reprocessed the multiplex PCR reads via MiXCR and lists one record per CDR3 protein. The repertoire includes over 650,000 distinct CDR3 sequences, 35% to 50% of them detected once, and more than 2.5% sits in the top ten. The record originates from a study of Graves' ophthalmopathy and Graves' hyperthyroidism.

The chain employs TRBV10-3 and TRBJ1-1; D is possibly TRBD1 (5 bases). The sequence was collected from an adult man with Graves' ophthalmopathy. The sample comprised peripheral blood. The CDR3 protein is CAHSGQFDTEAFF. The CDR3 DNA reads TGTGCCCACTCGGGGCAATTCGACACTGAAGCTTTCTTT.